This TCR beta chain was observed in a study of T cells in Graves' hyperthyroidism and ophthalmopathy. Trimming stripped 6 bases from V and 9 bases from J, with 27 bases between. Per germline, CDR1 SQVTM and CDR2 ANQGSEA. The CDR3 extends over 16 amino acids. Amplification of TCR beta CDR3 regions used RNA as the template. Carried out on the TCR CDR3, a first-round RT-PCR used the HTBI primer set. From the multiplex PCR reads, TCRdb called clonotypes with MiXCR, one entry per CDR3 protein. The table lists about 200,000 distinct CDR3 sequences, roughly a sixth of them singletons. Hyperthyroidism had been newly diagnosed in patients aged 18 to 65, and its duration was under 2 months.

This clonotype was sampled from a woman in her fifties or sixties with Graves' hyperthyroidism. What was sequenced was blood. The chain couples TRBV29-1 to TRBJ2-1; maybe TRBD1 (6 bases). The CDR3 nucleotides are TGCAGCGTGGGTAGTGAACAGGGTACCCCCAGCCGTGAGCAGTTCTTC. Encoded protein: CSVGSEQGTPSREQFF.